These 26 T cell receptor beta chains were all obtained from the same sample, sequenced in a study of response to subunit inactivated influenza vaccine. MiXCR, run by TCRdb on the RT-PCR reads, gives a single entry per CDR3 protein. The profile shows hundreds of thousands of distinct CDR3 sequences, 25% of them singletons. The specimen was CD4+ T cells sorted from PBMCs, collected about 5 days after vaccination. Every receptor here comes from a man aged 45-65 years who received an inactivated influenza vaccine.

This chain connects TRBV4-3 to TRBJ2-5, with D perhaps TRBD2 (5 bases). V lost 2 bases, J lost 0 bases, and 7 bases lay in between. This CDR3 region has 14 residues. Germline-derived CDR1 and CDR2 are LGHNA and YSLEER. CDR3 residues: CASSQSGNQETQYF. In nucleotides, the CDR3 is TGCGCCAGCAGCCAATCGGGGAACCAAGAGACCCAGTACTTC.

The J gene is TRBJ2-1, the V gene TRBV6-1; 10 nucleotides align to TRBD2. In germline, CDR1 is MNHNS, CDR2 SASEGT. V shed 6 bases and J 10 bases; nucleotides not matched to a gene: 12. The CDR3 runs to 15 residues. Here the CDR3 reads CASSPTSSGGGEQFF. DNA for the CDR3: TGTGCCAGCAGCCCGACGTCTAGCGGGGGTGGAGAGCAGTTCTTC.

V and J are TRBV5-4 and TRBJ2-7; D is ambiguous. There are 14 residues in the CDR3. Germline assignment: CDR1 SGHNT and CDR2 YYREEE (reference sequence). Trimming took off 4 bases at V and 7 bases at J, with 18 bases between the two ends. The CDR3 spells CASSPASRRSEQYF. CDR3 DNA: TGTGCCAGCAGCCCCGCCTCCCGGAGAAGTGAGCAGTACTTC.

This clonotype came up a few times. J is TRBJ2-3 and V is TRBV20-1, with D maybe TRBD2 (5 bases). Germline-derived CDR1 and CDR2 are DFQATT and SNEGSKA (reference sequence). Trimming pared 3 bases from V and 6 bases from J, leaving 10 bases between. This CDR3 is built from 12 residues. CDR3 loop: CSASRGSDTQYF. The CDR3, as DNA: TGCAGTGCTAGTCGGGGTAGTGATACGCAGTATTTT.

The CDR3 sequence is CSAREPGLAGDNEQFF. CDR3 DNA sequence: TGCAGTGCTAGAGAGCCGGGACTAGCGGGCGACAATGAGCAGTTCTTC. This chain joins TRBV20-1 and TRBJ2-1, with 12 bases fitting TRBD2. CDR1 and CDR2 from the germline V gene are DFQATT and SNEGSKA (reference sequence). The CDR3 contains 16 residues. Trimming removed 0 bases from V and 5 bases from J; junction bases left unmatched: 5.

This clonotype appeared once. Given a much more abundant clone one base away, this may be a read error. The V gene is TRBV29-1, the J gene TRBJ2-5; unclear D gene. The V gene lost 2 bases and the J gene lost 4 bases, with 5 bases spanning the gap. The CDR3 covers 11 residues. Germline V gene sequence: CDR1 SQVTM, CDR2 ANQGSEA. CDR3 in DNA: TGCAGCGTTGAAAAAGGAGAGACCCAGTACTTC. It codes for CSVEKGETQYF.

The chain carries TRBV20-1 and TRBJ2-3, with D perhaps matching TRBD1 (5 bases). Germline CDR1 DFQATT, CDR2 SNEGSKA (reference sequence). The CDR3 covers 12 residues. V lost 6 bases, J lost 6 bases, and 13 bases lay in between. The chain's CDR3 is CSADRPPDTQYF. The CDR3, as DNA: TGCAGTGCCGACAGACCCCCCGATACGCAGTATTTT.

The chain uses TRBV6-5 and TRBJ2-3; TRBD2 is a possible D gene (6 bases). The germline V gene encodes CDR1 MNHEY and CDR2 SVGAGI. Trimming took off 0 bases at V and 0 bases at J, with 10 bases between the two ends. The CDR3 has 16 amino acids. For the CDR3, the DNA is TGTGCCAGCAGTTACTCCCTAGCGAGAAGCACAGATACGCAGTATTTT. It specifies CASSYSLARSTDTQYF.

This clonotype has just a few counts. The rearrangement uses TRBV12-3 or TRBV12-4 and TRBJ1-1; D unresolved. The CDR3 spans 13 residues. Trimming pared 6 bases from V and 1 base from J, leaving 9 bases between. The CDR3 loop reads CASRIAGNTEAFF. CDR3 coding DNA: TGTGCCAGCAGGATAGCAGGGAACACTGAAGCTTTCTTT.

This clonotype is a singleton in its sample. The chain links TRBV25-1 to TRBJ1-2; no definite D call. The germline gives CDR1 MGHDK, CDR2 SYGVNS. This CDR3 is 13 amino acids long. The V gene lost 6 bases and the J gene lost 4 bases, with 12 bases spanning the gap. The CDR3 coding sequence is TGTGCCAGCAGCGAAGCACCTCTCTATGGCTACACCTTC. Translated: CASSEAPLYGYTF.

This clonotype was found a few times. V and J are TRBV5-1 and TRBJ2-1; D may be TRBD2 (5 bases). This CDR3 spans 14 amino acids. V gave up 2 bases and J gave up 4 bases, with 10 bases separating them. Germline CDR1 and CDR2: SGHRS and YFSETQ. The DNA of the CDR3 is TGCGCCAGCAGCTTTGAGGGTCTATACAATGAGCAGTTCTTC. Translated: CASSFEGLYNEQFF.

The chain is built from TRBV6-1 and TRBJ2-2; 7 bases agree with TRBD2. Looked up from germline, CDR1 is MNHNS and CDR2 is SASEGT. Losses at the gene ends were 6 bases for V and 4 bases for J; bases not matched to a gene: 8. The CDR3 is 15 residues long. The DNA of the CDR3 is TGTGCCAGCAGAGGACTAGGTAGAAGCACCGGGGAGCTGTTTTTT. This gives the protein CASRGLGRSTGELFF.

This chain links TRBV11-2 with TRBJ2-1; the D is unclear. This CDR3 comprises 17 residues. Trimming pared 0 bases from V and 2 bases from J, leaving 14 bases between. Germline V CDR1 and CDR2: SGHAT, FQNNGV. The CDR3: CASSLDLADLAYNEQFF. CDR3 nucleotide sequence: TGTGCCAGCAGCTTAGATCTTGCGGACCTTGCCTACAATGAGCAGTTCTTC.

CDR3 residues: CSATVQGAVQPQHF. CDR3 DNA: TGCAGTGCTACAGTACAGGGGGCCGTACAGCCCCAGCATTTT. The chain couples TRBV20-1 to TRBJ1-5, with 9 bases lining up with TRBD1. The CDR3 is made up of 14 amino acids. Germline values: CDR1 DFQATT, CDR2 SNEGSKA (reference sequence). V lost 4 bases and J lost 7; bases outside the gene matches: 8.

V and J are TRBV20-1 and TRBJ1-1; no clear D. V lost 4 bases and J lost 1, with 10 bases in between. Looked up from germline, CDR1 is DFQATT and CDR2 is SNEGSKA (reference sequence). The CDR3 consists of 13 residues. For the CDR3, the DNA is TGCAGTGCTACTCAGACGGGGAACACTGAAGCTTTCTTT. It yields the protein CSATQTGNTEAFF.

The genes are TRBV5-1 and TRBJ2-7; TRBD2 agrees at 9 bases. Germline V gene data show CDR1 as SGHRS and CDR2 as YFSETQ. After removal of 6 bases from V and 0 bases from J, the junction contained 7 bases not matched to a gene. CDR3 length: 15 residues. CDR3 amino acids: CASKDQAGGSYEQYF. In nucleotides, the CDR3 is TGCGCCAGCAAAGATCAAGCGGGGGGCTCCTACGAGCAGTACTTC.

CDR3 sequence reads: CASSLTQDGYGYTF. CDR3 coding DNA: TGCGCCAGCAGCTTAACACAAGACGGCTATGGCTACACCTTC. J is TRBJ1-2 and V is TRBV5-1; D is unresolved. The V gene's germline CDR1 is SGHRS and CDR2 YFSETQ. This CDR3 spans 14 amino acids. Between the trimmed V and J ends, which lost 2 bases and 4 bases, there was a span of 12 bases.

The table lists this clonotype with a few counts. CDR3 loop: CSVEAERDTQYF. The CDR3 DNA follows: TGCAGCGTTGAAGCTGAGAGAGATACGCAGTATTTT. This chain uses TRBV29-1 with TRBJ2-3; D unclear. The V gene lost 1 base and the J gene lost 5 bases, with 7 bases spanning the gap. Germline CDR1 reads SQVTM; CDR2 reads ANQGSEA. The CDR3 is made up of 12 amino acids.

The table lists this clonotype with a few counts. The chain recombines TRBV12-3 or TRBV12-4 with TRBJ2-7; the match to TRBD1 covers 7 bases. The CDR3 is made up of 14 amino acids. V was clipped by 2 bases and J by 7 bases; unmatched bases: 8. The CDR3 reads CASSLSPGGREQYF. CDR3 sequence (DNA): TGTGCCAGCAGTTTATCGCCAGGGGGTCGGGAGCAGTACTTC.

J is TRBJ2-7 and V is TRBV7-2, with D possibly called TRBD1 or TRBD2 (5 bases each). There are 13 residues in the CDR3. V shed 2 bases and J shed 7 bases, with 12 bases lying between them. Germline values: CDR1 SGHTA, CDR2 FQGNSA. The CDR3 nucleotides are TGTGCCAGCAGCTTATGGGGACGTGGGGAGCAGTACTTC. Translating it yields CASSLWGRGEQYF.

This clonotype showed up just a few times. Relative to the germline gene, one junction end is altered; a read error may explain this. This chain connects TRBV5-1 to TRBJ2-5; 9 bases fit TRBD1. The CDR3 has 10 residues. The germline V gene encodes CDR1 SGHRS and CDR2 YFSETQ. This CDR3 reads CASSHGTGLF. The CDR3 DNA sequence: TGCGCCAGCAGCCACGGGACAGGGCTCTTC.

This chain uses TRBV3-1 with TRBJ2-1; 12 nucleotides agree with TRBD2. Per the germline V gene, CDR1 is LGHDT and CDR2 is YNNKEL (reference sequence). With 1 base clipped from V and 6 bases from J, the junction kept 7 bases outside the gene matches. The CDR3 covers 17 residues. CDR3 sequence (DNA): TGTGCCAGCAGCCAAGCGCTAGCGGGAGGGCCGTCCAATGAGCAGTTCTTC. This translates into CASSQALAGGPSNEQFF.

This clonotype was recorded only once. The CDR3 DNA reads as TGTGCCAGCAGCTTAGCCTACTCCGGGGAGCTGTTTTTT. Residues: CASSLAYSGELFF. This rearrangement joins TRBV7-2 to TRBJ2-2; D is undetermined. Trimming left V 0 bases short and J 6 bases short, with 5 bases between. The CDR3 has 13 residues. Germline-derived CDR1 and CDR2 are SGHTA and FQGNSA. Using reference TRBV7-2 and TRBJ2-2 for the parts outside the CDR3, the full variable domain is GAGVSQSPSNKVTEKGKDVELRCDPISGHTALYWYRQSLGQGLEFLIYFQGNSAPDKSGLPSDRFSAERTGGSVSTLTIQRTQQEDSAVYLCASSLAYSGELFFGEGSRLTVL.

This chain connects TRBV20-1 to TRBJ2-1; 11 bases are a match to TRBD2. Trimming took 5 bases from V and 1 from J; bases not matched to a gene: 7. The CDR3 has 16 amino acids. Germline V CDR1 and CDR2: DFQATT, SNEGSKA (reference sequence). The CDR3 DNA is TGCAGTGCTGATAGCGGGAGGGCCGGGTCCTACAATGAGCAGTTCTTC. As protein: CSADSGRAGSYNEQFF.

This clonotype was seen a few times. The rearrangement links TRBV12-3 or TRBV12-4 to TRBJ2-1, with 11 bases that match TRBD2. This CDR3 is 18 amino acids long. Trimming cost V 4 bases and J 3 bases; bases outside gene matches: 11. CDR3 bases: TGTGCCAGCAGTTCCCCCTTAAAAACTAGCGGGAGCTACAATGAGCAGTTCTTC. It specifies CASSSPLKTSGSYNEQFF.

This clonotype was observed a handful of times. V usage is TRBV5-1 and J usage is TRBJ2-2; perhaps TRBD2 as D (5 bases). Germline loops: CDR1 SGHRS, CDR2 YFSETQ. V was pared by 3 bases and J by 7 bases, with 10 bases between. The CDR3 sequence is 13 residues long. The CDR3 DNA reads TGCGCCAGCAGCTCTCTGGGGAGCGGGGAGCTGTTTTTT. It is translated as CASSSLGSGELFF.